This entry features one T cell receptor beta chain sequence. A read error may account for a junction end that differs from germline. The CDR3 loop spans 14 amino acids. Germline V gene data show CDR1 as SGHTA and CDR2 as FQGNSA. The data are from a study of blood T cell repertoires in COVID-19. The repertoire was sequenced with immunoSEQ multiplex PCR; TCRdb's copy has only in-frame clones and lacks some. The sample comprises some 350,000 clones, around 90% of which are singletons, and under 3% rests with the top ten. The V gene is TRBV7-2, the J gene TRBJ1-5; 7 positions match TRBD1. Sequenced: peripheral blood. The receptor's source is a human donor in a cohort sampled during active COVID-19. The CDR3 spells CVSSPDRDNQPQHF. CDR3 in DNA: TGTGTCAGCAGCCCCGACAGGGACAATCAGCCCCAGCATTTT. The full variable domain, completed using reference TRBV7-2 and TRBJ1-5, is GAGVSQSPSNKVTEKGKDVELRCDPISGHTALYWYRQSLGQGLEFLIYFQGNSAPDKSGLPSDRFSAERTGGSVSTLTIQRTQQEDSAVYLCVSSPDRDNQPQHFGDGTRLSIL.